This paragraph covers one T cell receptor beta chain sequence. The sample originates from a study of control samples from healthy donors and cancer patients. Assay used: immunoSEQ multiplex PCR; TCRdb lists only in-frame clones, some missing. The repertoire has 63,000 or so clones, about 92% of them found once; the top ten carry around 5.5%. Sequencing used PBMCs. The clonotype was recovered from a man in his sixties with colorectal cancer.

The CDR3 here is CASSEAGLVQYF. In DNA, the CDR3 is TGTGCCAGCAGTGAAGCAGGGTTGGTGCAGTACTTC. The chain links TRBV6-1 to TRBJ2-7; D gene ambiguous. CDR1 MNHNS and CDR2 SASEGT come from the germline V gene. Trimming took off 0 bases at V and 9 bases at J, with 9 bases between the two ends. The CDR3 has 12 residues.